The clone carrying this TCR beta chain came up once. Its antigen remains unidentified. This CDR3 contains 16 residues. Per the germline V gene, CDR1 is SGDLS and CDR2 is YYNGEE. V lost 0 bases to trimming and J lost 4 bases; unmatched junction nucleotides: 6. The data derive from a study of cytomegalovirus exposure and HLA in healthy donors. Turning to the study itself: T cells numbering around 180 million yielded around 120 million unique TCR beta sequences in an earlier analysis. Study findings and constraints: HLA allele associations emerged for under 20,000 TCR beta sequences in a later analysis, at 0.05 false discovery rate. About 87% or about 30% of the time was how often most TCR beta V segments were productive, according to an earlier analysis. Among the sequence variants, a highly shared cluster was likely an artifact of sequencing.

PCR was performed using 60 Vbeta and 13 Jbeta primers. Profiled with immunoSEQ multiplex PCR; TCRdb holds only in-frame clones, not every one. Here the sample spans roughly 180,000 clones, roughly 80% being singletons. V usage is TRBV9 and J usage is TRBJ2-1, with 8 bases aligning to TRBD2. The clonotype comes from a woman between 40 and 50 years old in good health and CMV-seropositive. The sequencing sample was made of PBMCs. Written as DNA, the CDR3 is TGTGCCAGCAGCGTAGAGGGCGGGAGGCTATACAATGAGCAGTTCTTC. Translation gives CASSVEGGRLYNEQFF.